A single sample is the source of the 15 T cell receptor beta chains below, sequenced in a study of OX40 agonist ivuxolimab in advanced cancers. Libraries came from the immunoSEQ multiplex PCR assay. Not all clones reach the TCRdb copy of this immuneACCESS table, which keeps in-frame sequences only. Checked studies attribute under half of the gap to unresolved V genes and leave the rest unexplained. For this sample there are around 130,000 clones; around 93% appear just once. 0.15% to 0.19% of the sample is taken by the ten largest. Specimen: CD4+ or CD8+ T cells sorted from blood, collected in a trial of the OX40 agonist ivuxolimab. Every receptor here comes from an adult with an advanced solid tumor such as melanoma, head and neck, liver or kidney cancer.

This clone was seen once. The chain is built from TRBV6-5 and TRBJ2-5; no clear D gene. CDR1 and CDR2 (germline): MNHEY, SVGAGI. CDR3 length equals 15 residues. V was clipped by 6 bases and J by 5 bases, with 19 bases between them. The CDR3 loop reads CASSLDGHVYETQYF. DNA for the CDR3: TGTGCCAGCAGCCTTGACGGCCATGTGTATGAGACCCAGTACTTC.

The genes are TRBV7-6 and TRBJ2-1; TRBD2 matches at 11 bases. After removal of 6 bases from V and 6 bases from J, the junction contained 10 bases not matched to a gene. CDR3 size: 16 residues. Germline CDR1 SGHVS, CDR2 FNYEAQ. CDR3 sequence: CASSIGTSGRSNEQFF. DNA of the CDR3: TGTGCCAGCAGTATTGGAACTAGCGGGAGAAGCAATGAGCAGTTCTTC.

This chain joins TRBV5-1 and TRBJ2-7; D is unresolved. The germline CDR1 and CDR2 sequences are SGHRS and YFSETQ. V was trimmed by 5 bases and J by 4 bases, leaving 16 bases between them. The CDR3 spans 14 residues. CDR3 DNA: TGCGCCAGCAGACGATCTGACGGGCAGTACGAGCAGTACTTC. Translation gives CASRRSDGQYEQYF.

V is TRBV11-2 and J is TRBJ2-7, with D possibly matching TRBD2 (5 bases). The CDR3 loop spans 16 amino acids. Trimming took 5 bases from V and 3 from J, leaving 20 bases between them. Germline V gene lookup returns CDR1 SGHAT and CDR2 FQNNGV. The chain's CDR3 is CASSPNPEVGDYEQYF. The CDR3 DNA reads TGTGCCAGCAGCCCTAACCCCGAGGTGGGAGACTACGAGCAGTACTTC.

The rearrangement joins TRBV28 to TRBJ1-2, with D possibly being TRBD1 (6 bases). Germline V gene lookup returns CDR1 MDHEN and CDR2 SYDVKM. The CDR3 has 14 amino acids. The V and J ends lost 6 bases and 3 bases respectively, with 14 bases between them. The CDR3 DNA sequence: TGTGCCAGCAGGCGGGGGGCAGACTACTATGGCTACACCTTC. This codes for CASRRGADYYGYTF.

This sequence joins TRBV4-3 and TRBJ2-4, with 8 bases aligning to TRBD2. Trimming took 4 bases from V and 0 from J; bases not matched to a gene: 14. The CDR3 sequence is 19 residues long. The germline V gene encodes CDR1 LGHNA and CDR2 YSLEER. The CDR3 region has the DNA TGCGCCAGCAGCCCTGTACGGTTTAGCGGGATCCTAGCCAAAAACATTCAGTACTTC. This codes for CASSPVRFSGILAKNIQYF.

The chain carries TRBV6-5 and TRBJ2-1; 9 nucleotides line up with TRBD1. The V segment lost 5 bases and the J segment 5 bases; nucleotides outside the gene matches: 7. The CDR3 is 15 amino acids. Germline V gene sequence: CDR1 MNHEY, CDR2 SVGAGI. The CDR3 region has the DNA TGTGCCAGCAGTCGTACCGGGACAGGGAACAATGAGCAGTTCTTC. This encodes CASSRTGTGNNEQFF.

The V and J genes are TRBV4-3 and TRBJ2-7; tentatively, D is TRBD2 (5 bases). The CDR3 spans 14 residues. With 1 base removed from V and 1 base from J, the gap between germline ends came to 8 bases. Germline CDR1 and CDR2: LGHNA and YSLEER. CDR3 DNA sequence: TGCGCCAGCAGCCAAGGGCGGGCGTCCTACGAGCAGTACTTC. It is translated as CASSQGRASYEQYF.

The genes are TRBV14 and TRBJ1-2; D remains ambiguous. The V and J ends lost 1 base and 4 bases respectively, with 10 bases between them. CDR1 is SGHDN, CDR2 FVKESK, per germline. The CDR3 is made up of 14 amino acids. The CDR3 DNA reads TGTGCCAGCAGCCAAGGGGTAGGGCCCTATGGCTACACCTTC. Residues: CASSQGVGPYGYTF.

The genes are TRBV18 and TRBJ2-7; no clear D gene. Between the trimmed V and J ends, which lost 6 bases and 2 bases, there was a span of 17 bases. The germline V gene has CDR1 KGHSH and CDR2 LQKENI. The CDR3 has 15 residues. CDR3 sequence: CASSQSSPSAYEQYF. In DNA form, the CDR3 reads TGTGCCAGCTCGCAAAGTTCCCCTTCGGCCTACGAGCAGTACTTC. Drawing the rest from reference TRBV18 and TRBJ2-7, the complete variable domain is NAGVMQNPRHLVRRRGQEARLRCSPMKGHSHVYWYRQLPEEGLKFMVYLQKENIIDESGMPKERFSAEFPKEGPSILRIQQVVRGDSAAYFCASSQSSPSAYEQYFGPGTRLTVT.

V and J are TRBV7-8 and TRBJ2-1; 7 positions match TRBD2. This CDR3 has 16 amino acids. Germline V lookup: CDR1 SGHVS, CDR2 FQNEAQ. V gave up 2 bases and J gave up 4 bases; unmatched junction bases: 8. The CDR3 sequence is CASSLKREVGYNEQFF. Written as DNA, the CDR3 is TGTGCCAGCAGCTTAAAACGGGAGGTGGGGTACAATGAGCAGTTCTTC.

The CDR3 sequence is CASSPTLEPGGTGELFF. CDR3 nucleotide sequence: TGCGCCAGCAGCCCAACTCTAGAGCCAGGGGGTACCGGGGAGCTGTTTTTT. The chain has TRBV4-3 and TRBJ2-2; TRBD1 matches 7 bases. J gave up 5 bases and V 4 bases, and 13 bases lay outside the gene matches. The CDR3 is 17 amino acids. CDR1 and CDR2 (germline): LGHNA, YSLEER.

This clone was observed once. This sequence joins TRBV10-3 and TRBJ2-3; 7 bases line up with TRBD2. V dropped 0 bases and J dropped 5; count of bases not matched to a gene: 11. CDR3 length: 17 residues. Germline V CDR1 and CDR2: ENHRY, SYGVKD. The CDR3 DNA reads TGTGCCATCAGTGAGTCGGGCGGGAGAGAAGCGGTAGATACGCAGTATTTT. Its translation: CAISESGGREAVDTQYF.

The J gene is TRBJ1-4, the V gene TRBV30; D is perhaps TRBD1 (6 bases). The V end lost 0 bases, the J end lost 7 bases, and 15 bases lay between the germline ends. The CDR3 has 15 amino acids. Germline V CDR1 and CDR2: GTSNPN, SVGIG (reference sequence). DNA of the CDR3: TGTGCCTGGAGTGTAATCGACAGGAATAGTGAAAAACTGTTTTTT. It codes for CAWSVIDRNSEKLFF.

This chain links TRBV7-2 with TRBJ1-1; 7 nucleotides align to TRBD1. CDR1 and CDR2 (germline): SGHTA, FQGNSA. The V segment lost 5 bases and the J segment 0 bases; nucleotides outside the gene matches: 3. This CDR3 has 14 amino acids. CDR3 residues: CASSLGQMNTEAFF. Here the CDR3 DNA reads TGTGCCAGCAGCCTGGGACAGATGAACACTGAAGCTTTCTTT. Filled out from reference TRBV7-2 and TRBJ1-1, the complete variable domain reads GAGVSQSPSNKVTEKGKDVELRCDPISGHTALYWYRQSLGQGLEFLIYFQGNSAPDKSGLPSDRFSAERTGGSVSTLTIQRTQQEDSAVYLCASSLGQMNTEAFFGQGTRLTVV.